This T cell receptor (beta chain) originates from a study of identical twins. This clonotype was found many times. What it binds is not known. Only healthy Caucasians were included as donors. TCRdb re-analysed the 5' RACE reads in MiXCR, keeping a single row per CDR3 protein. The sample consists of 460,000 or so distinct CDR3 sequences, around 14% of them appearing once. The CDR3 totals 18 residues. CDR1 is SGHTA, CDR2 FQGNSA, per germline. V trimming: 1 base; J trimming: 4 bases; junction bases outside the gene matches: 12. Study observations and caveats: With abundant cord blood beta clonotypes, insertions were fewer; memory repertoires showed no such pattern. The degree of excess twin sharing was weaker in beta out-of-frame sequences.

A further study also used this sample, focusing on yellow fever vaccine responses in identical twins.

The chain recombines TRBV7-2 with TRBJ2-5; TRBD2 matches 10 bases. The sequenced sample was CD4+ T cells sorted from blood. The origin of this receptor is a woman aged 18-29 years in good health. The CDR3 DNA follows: TGTGCCAGCAGCTTAGTCGCTAGCGGGAGCGTTTTAGGAGAGACCCAGTACTTC. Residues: CASSLVASGSVLGETQYF.